These T cell receptor beta chains were read from a single sample in a study of blood T cells in healthy people across ages. TCRdb ran MiXCR on the 5' RACE reads and lists one entry per CDR3 protein. The sample records approximately 1.5 million distinct CDR3 sequences, 30% to 40% being singletons. The sequencing input was blood. The receptors were sampled from a woman aged 25 to 39 in good health. The CDR3 runs from the conserved cysteine through the conserved F or W. The D gene is left open where the match is weak. Expanded clones get a size class; other rows say once, few or many, or leave the size out.

>TRBV29-1|TRBJ2-3|few|TRBD2
CSARGTSGDGDTQYF
TGCAGCGCCCGAGGGACTAGCGGGGATGGAGATACGCAGTATTTT
>TRBV20-1|TRBJ1-2|few|.
CSARSDRSAYGYTF
TGCAGTGCTAGATCCGACAGGTCCGCCTATGGCTACACCTTC
>TRBV20-1|TRBJ2-7|few|TRBD1
CSAPSGTARYEQYF
TGCAGTGCTCCCTCCGGGACAGCCCGCTACGAGCAGTACTTC
>TRBV29-1|TRBJ2-3|.|.
CSAASSPSTDTQYF
TGCAGCGCCGCTTCTAGCCCTAGCACAGATACGCAGTATTTT
>TRBV20-1|TRBJ1-1|.|TRBD1
CSASRQGAQAEAFF
TGCAGTGCTTCACGACAGGGAGCGCAGGCTGAAGCTTTCTTT
>TRBV29-1|TRBJ2-1|.|TRBD2
CSVEEALAGPGLF
TGCAGCGTTGAAGAGGCTCTAGCGGGCCCGGGACTCTTC
>TRBV18|TRBJ1-5|.|.
CASSPTGGRQPQHF
TGTGCCAGCTCACCAACGGGGGGCCGTCAGCCCCAGCATTTT
>TRBV2|TRBJ1-5|.|.
CASGQPSQPQHF
TGTGCCAGCGGGCAGCCAAGCCAGCCCCAGCATTTT
>TRBV4-2|TRBJ2-1|few|TRBD2
CASSSDGLAGQGTYNEQFF
TGTGCCAGCAGCAGTGACGGACTAGCGGGACAAGGTACCTACAATGAGCAGTTCTTC
>TRBV9|TRBJ2-1|.|TRBD1
CASSVGSGTGGYNEQFF
TGTGCCAGCAGCGTTGGATCCGGGACAGGGGGCTACAATGAGCAGTTCTTC